This T cell receptor beta chain is drawn from a study of cytomegalovirus exposure and HLA in healthy donors (dated by TCRdb to about 2017). Describing the broader study: An earlier analysis of 587 of the donors reported under 300 Gb of sequence data and around 110 million unique TCR beta sequences obtained from about 170 million T cells. Approximately 310 gigabases of sequencing data and around 80 million unique TCR sequences made up an early release that covered some 640 HLA-typed donors. The genetic ancestry cluster associated with self-reported Caucasian donors included about 84% of the 300 to 450 genotyped donors. The study was designed to test whether signatures of past pathogen exposure could be identified by cataloging public T cell receptors. Using immunosequencing, the study profiled T cell repertoires from 666 subjects and related those repertoires to cytomegalovirus serostatus. Besides the first cohort of 500 to 700 subjects, a separate validation cohort made up of around 120 different subjects was used. To predict cytomegalovirus infection status, the study brought together high-throughput TCR immunosequencing, statistical association of individual TCRs with disease status, and machine learning. A later analysis re-examined previously published TCR beta repertoires from over 500 donors and added high-resolution HLA genotyping to investigate patterns of TCR occurrence. Rather than using new phenotypic data, the later analysis identified candidate immune exposures from TCR beta sequences and from how often those sequences occurred across donors. In an earlier analysis of a few hundred of the donors, high-throughput TCR beta sequencing was used to judge whether each TCR beta V gene segment behaved as functional or pseudogenic. Alongside the repertoire data, information on donor age, sex, ethnicity and CMV serostatus was compiled. A later genetic analysis took genome-wide SNP genotypes for about 65% of the roughly 670 donors and used that subset as a discovery cohort. All discovery cohort repertoires had been generated using a single sequencing platform. HLA typing included class I and class II loci at four-digit resolution. The number of typed donors differed by locus: about 620-640 for A, B, C, DRB1 and DQB1; about 520 for DQA1; some 610 for DPA1; and about 470 for DPB1. Roughly 5 DR-DQ haplotypes were handled as single units for association and clustering, since linkage in the cohort was strong. Among some 410 genotyped donors of the cohort, an average of roughly 240,000 unique TCR beta nucleotide sequences were sequenced per donor, around 20% of them non-productive.

In this sample, this clone turned up a few times. Its antigen remains unidentified. No much larger clone exists at a distance of one base, and base qualities are not known. Libraries came from the immunoSEQ multiplex PCR assay. For the multiplex PCR, a mixture combining 60 forward primers for TCR Vbeta segments and 13 reverse primers for TCR Jbeta segments was used. Amplification of the CDR3 region of rearranged TCR beta genes was performed with a multiplex PCR assay on genomic DNA. On the Illumina HiSeq System, the amplified TCR beta libraries were sequenced as 87-base-pair reads. The authors processed their data as follows. A later analysis counted about 80 million unique TCR beta chains across the 550 to 750 repertoires, and about 10 million of these chains were shared by at least two donors. Raw reads were error-corrected and collapsed into unique sequences by a nearest-neighbor algorithm in which closely related sequences were merged to remove PCR and sequencing errors. CDR3 sequences were aligned to IMGT reference sequences to assign V, D and J gene segments. For a sequence to be retained, at least a six-nucleotide match to both a V gene segment and a J gene segment was required. A rearrangement counted as productive if the CDR3 had no stop codons and remained in frame with V and J, and every other rearrangement counted as non-productive. CDR3 was defined by IMGT convention, running from the second conserved V-encoded cysteine to the conserved J-encoded phenylalanine. The earlier analysis of 450 to 750 of the donors excluded any sequence lacking an unambiguous match to a single V gene segment. In an earlier analysis of several hundred of the donors, V segments were called functional above 56.7% productive rearrangements and were called segregating when the between-donor standard deviation exceeded 5%. To diagnose cytomegalovirus status from the catalog of TCR beta chain sequences, a statistical classification framework was built. In a later analysis, TCR nucleotide sequences were compared against IMGT/GENE-DB human TR gene sequences so that V and J genes could be assigned. The TCRdist pipeline was used in a later analysis to assign CDR3 sequences and most-parsimonious VDJ recombination scenarios. In a later analysis, every TCR beta chain was defined by the combination of its CDR3 amino acid sequence and its V-gene family, and reads without a unique V-gene family were dropped. In a later analysis, 450 to 600 highly shared, low-generation-probability nucleotide sequences were removed to address suspected cross-contamination and a sequencing artifact. For each public chain, a later analysis derived a clonal expansion index from normalized ranks of inferred template counts within each repertoire. In a later analysis, generation probabilities were computed using a VDJ recombination model fitted to out-of-frame rearrangements, and the results were checked against IGoR. In a later analysis, TCR-TCR, TCR-HLA and TCR-CMV co-occurrence was scored with hypergeometric tests, and a repertoire-size bias correction was applied to TCR pairs. To estimate false discovery rates, a later analysis permuted the HLA or CMV assignments 20 times. In a later analysis, co-occurring TCRs were grouped using DBSCAN, with TCRdist sequence similarity added in when clustering inside HLA-allele-positive subsets. Co-occurrence clustering excluded repertoires with fewer than 30,000 or more than 120,000 public chains, plus five with anomalous nucleotide sharing. Here the immuneACCESS table is served through TCRdb, limited to in-frame sequences with V and J called. Missing clones are a known gap in these copies; in checked studies unresolved V genes cover under half, and the rest lacks a known reason. That table furnishes V, J and clone size, whereas the DNA furnished D and trimming. The sample table lists 120,000 to 150,000 clones, around four fifths of them with a count of one. The ten largest clones represent under 2% of the sample.

Paper-wide results and their limitations: Several of the top co-occurrence clusters appeared to be linked to parvovirus B19, influenza, CMV and Epstein-Barr virus, according to a later analysis. Most TCR sequences were seen in very few donors, while some public TCRs were found in many individuals. Most CMV-associated TCR beta chains appeared to be HLA-restricted in a later analysis, and the HLA associations seemed to be driven largely by CMV exposure. A further reported finding was that TCR beta sequences accurately predicted the HLA-A and HLA-B alleles for most subjects in the first cohort. Because counts were too low, roughly 17 rarely observed V segments, including chromosome 9 orphons, were left out of the earlier analysis of a few hundred of the donors. Specific HLA alleles were associated with roughly 17,000 TCR beta sequences at a false discovery rate of 0.05 in a later analysis. A later analysis found that TCR association rates varied across HLA loci, with DRB1 alleles showing the most associated TCRs and HLA-C alleles the fewest. The study gave a list of some 150 TCR beta chains associated with cytomegalovirus. HLA typing was unavailable for some donors at each locus, so association tests used only the typed subset. In an earlier analysis of roughly 500 of the donors, most TCR beta V segments appeared in productive rearrangements about 90% or about 30% of the time, broadly matching IMGT annotations. A few of the identified cytomegalovirus-associated TCR beta chains were confirmed in vitro to be specific for cytomegalovirus antigens. The classifier was reported to diagnose cytomegalovirus status with high specificity and sensitivity in both the original and validation cohorts. CMV serostatus was the only immune exposure information available for the cohort. Assigning TCR associations to individual alleles was difficult when HLA alleles, especially DR and DQ, strongly co-occurred. Some IMGT-functional V segments, including TRBV6-2 and TRBV6-3, could not be told apart with the 87-base-pair reads, so those segments were excluded. According to the authors, the approach could potentially be generalized to other disease states and immunological phenotypes. Correlated functional status among segregating V segments might be attributable to linkage disequilibrium, but an unknown experimental factor could not be ruled out. In a later analysis, HLA-associated TCR beta chains showed more clonal expansion and lower generation probabilities than non-associated chains that were equally common. Presence/absence analyses assumed roughly uniform sequencing depth across donors, an assumption that may not hold. According to a later genetic analysis, donors in an Asian-associated ancestry cluster had fewer N-insertions in productive TCRs than the approximately 690-donor mean. A cluster of highly shared sequence variants was judged likely to represent a technical artifact of the sequencing pipeline. Only TCR beta chains were sequenced in this cohort, and the absence of alpha or paired-chain data limited detectable features. An association between a missense DCLRE1C variant and V-gene and J-gene trimming of TCR beta chains was found in a later genetic analysis and replicated in an independent cohort.

Deletion took 7 bases off V and 6 bases off J, with a span of 18 bases between the germline ends. Taken from cysteine to phenylalanine, the CDR3 has 14 residues. Only the CDR3 portion is preserved as DNA: 42 bases, with reading frame beginning at the first base. Sequences MDHEN (CDR1) and SYDVKM (CDR2) are obtained from the germline V gene. The cohort comprised more than 550 healthy bone marrow donors. At the time of sampling, every cohort member was nominally healthy, though immune exposures that went unrecorded were likely present. The donor tested CMV seronegative and was one of the 352 seronegative cohort members. A peripheral blood sample was collected from each donor, and TCR beta sequencing was performed on peripheral blood mononuclear cells. Genomic DNA extraction from the blood cell samples was performed with the Qiagen DNeasy Blood Extraction Kit.

The clonotype comes from a woman between 35 and 50 years old in good health and CMV-seronegative. Sequencing input: PBMCs. In this chain, TRBV28 is recombined with TRBJ1-2; too little of a D gene remains to name it. CDR3 protein: CASTKPTTPNGYTF. At the DNA level, the sequence is TGTGCCAGCACCAAACCAACTACCCCCAATGGCTACACCTTC.